This TCR beta chain is drawn from a study of blood T cell repertoires in COVID-19. Turning to the study itself: Sources were T cells, B-cell-depleted T cells, or PBMCs; the material itself was cDNA or gDNA.

J was trimmed by 3 bases and V by 5 bases; bases with no gene match: 8. Germline-derived CDR1 and CDR2 are MNHEY and SVGAGI. The CDR3 length is 15 residues. Only in-frame clones appear in the TCRdb table, and some are missing; sequencing was by immunoSEQ multiplex PCR. This sample has 20,000 to 25,000 clones, with almost 85% found just once. This chain links TRBV6-5 with TRBJ1-1; 8 bases line up with TRBD1. This clonotype was sampled from a man aged 35 to 55 with acute or convalescent COVID-19. The sample consisted of peripheral blood. CDR3 residues: CASSPRQGIHTEAFF. CDR3 nucleotides: TGTGCCAGCAGTCCTCGACAGGGGATCCACACTGAAGCTTTCTTT.